A single sample gave rise to the 28 T cell receptor beta chains below, sequenced in a study of blood T cells in healthy people across ages. A sample-barcoded 5' primer and a J-beta primer mix were used in a second PCR of about 6 to 11 cycles. TCRdb fed the 5' RACE reads into MiXCR, producing one record per CDR3 protein. The table includes approximately 800,000 distinct CDR3 sequences, 46% detected once. Sequencing was done on a sample of blood. The receptors come from a man aged 80 or over in good health.

The chain carries TRBV10-3 and TRBJ2-1; either TRBD1 or TRBD2 may supply D (6 bases each). V shed 6 bases and J shed 5 bases, with 14 bases lying between them. From germline, CDR1 is ENHRY and CDR2 SYGVKD. CDR3 length equals 14 residues. The CDR3 loop reads CAIRGASSDNEQFF. CDR3 DNA sequence: TGTGCCATCAGGGGGGCCTCTAGCGACAATGAGCAGTTCTTC.

This clonotype was recorded a few times. In DNA, the CDR3 is TGTGCCAGCAGCGCAGGGCTCTCCAGCTCCTACGAGCAGTACTTC. Translating gives CASSAGLSSSYEQYF. The V gene is TRBV13, the J gene TRBJ2-7; the D gene is possibly TRBD1 (5 bases). Germline CDR1 and CDR2: PRHDT and FYEKMQ (reference sequence). V gave up 5 bases and J gave up 0 bases, with 14 bases separating them. This CDR3 has 15 residues. Supplemented by reference TRBV13 and TRBJ2-7, the full variable domain reads AAGVIQSPRHLIKEKRETATLKCYPIPRHDTVYWYQQGPGQDPQFLISFYEKMQSDKGSIPDRFSAQQFSDYHSELNMSSLELGDSALYFCASSAGLSSSYEQYFGPGTRLTVT.

J is TRBJ2-1 and V is TRBV2; 13 nucleotides match TRBD2. The CDR3 is made up of 16 amino acids. J lost 2 bases, V lost 6 bases, and 4 bases had no gene match. From germline, CDR1 is SNHLY and CDR2 FYNNEI. CDR3 sequence (DNA): TGTGCCAGCAGAGGGACTAGCGGGAAGCCCTACAATGAGCAGTTCTTC. Encoded protein: CASRGTSGKPYNEQFF.

Concerning this clonotype: One junction end disagrees with the germline gene, perhaps due to a read error. V gene TRBV11-2 combines with J gene TRBJ2-5; a weak D match, TRBD2 (7 bases). The CDR3 runs 12 residues. Germline values: CDR1 SGHAT, CDR2 FQNNGV. The CDR3 loop reads CASSEGGETQNF. CDR3 nucleotide sequence: TGTGCCAGCAGCGAGGGGGGGGAGACCCAGAACTTC.

V is TRBV29-1 and J is TRBJ2-5, with D possibly being TRBD1 (5 bases). This CDR3 has 12 residues. The germline V gene encodes CDR1 SQVTM and CDR2 ANQGSEA. The V gene lost 3 bases and the J gene lost 7 bases, with 12 bases spanning the gap. Here the CDR3 DNA reads TGCAGCGTTGACCGCGTTGGGGCGACCCAGTACTTC. Protein sequence: CSVDRVGATQYF.

The chain links TRBV6-6 to TRBJ2-7; TRBD2 matches at 8 bases. Germline trimming cut 2 bases from V and 2 bases from J; bases unmatched to any gene: 2. The length of the CDR3 is 14 residues. CDR1 and CDR2 from the germline V gene are MNHNY and SVGAGI (reference sequence). CDR3 nucleotide sequence: TGTGCCAGCAGTTACCGGGGGGGAGCCTACGAGCAGTACTTC. This gives the protein CASSYRGGAYEQYF.

This chain joins TRBV28 and TRBJ2-3; 10 bases agree with TRBD2. This CDR3 comprises 15 residues. CDR1 is MDHEN and CDR2 is SYDVKM in the germline V gene. After removal of 6 bases from V and 5 bases from J, the junction contained 8 bases not matched to a gene. The CDR3 protein is CASSQSGRVIDTQYF. CDR3 in DNA: TGTGCCAGCAGCCAAAGCGGGAGGGTCATAGATACGCAGTATTTT.

J is TRBJ1-6 and V is TRBV20-1, with 9 bases identical to TRBD1. The junction had 11 bases not matched to a gene; V was cut back by 4 bases and J by 10 bases. This CDR3 is built from 15 residues. Germline V CDR1 and CDR2: DFQATT, SNEGSKA (reference sequence). CDR3 protein: CSANRSGTGLSPLHF. CDR3 DNA: TGCAGTGCTAATAGATCCGGGACAGGGCTGTCACCCCTCCACTTT.

The chain couples TRBV7-2 to TRBJ2-7, with 9 positions matching TRBD2. After removal of 2 bases from V and 3 bases from J, the junction contained 8 bases not matched to a gene. Germline CDR1 reads SGHTA; CDR2 reads FQGNSA. This CDR3 region has 16 residues. The CDR3 DNA follows: TGTGCCAGCAGCTTAAAAGCACTAGCGGGCGACTACGAGCAGTACTTC. It is translated as CASSLKALAGDYEQYF.

The gene calls are TRBV19 and TRBJ2-3; no firm D call. V lost 7 bases and J 0 bases, leaving 8 bases between the germline ends. Per germline, CDR1 LNHDA and CDR2 SQIVND (reference sequence). The length of the CDR3 is 13 residues. The CDR3 loop is CASKWASTDTQYF. CDR3 nucleotide sequence: TGTGCCAGTAAGTGGGCTAGCACAGATACGCAGTATTTT.

V and J are TRBV19 and TRBJ2-5; 11 bases are shared with TRBD2. The CDR3 totals 15 residues. The germline gives CDR1 LNHDA, CDR2 SQIVND (reference sequence). V was pared by 5 bases and J by 3 bases, with 5 bases of the junction left unmatched. CDR3 region: CASSLGSGREETQYF. CDR3 sequence (DNA): TGTGCCAGTAGTCTGGGTAGCGGGAGGGAAGAGACCCAGTACTTC.

The chain uses TRBV12-3 or TRBV12-4 and TRBJ2-3; TRBD1 might be the D (5 bases). The CDR3 totals 15 residues. The V end lost 4 bases, the J end lost 5 bases, and 16 bases lay between the germline ends. The chain's CDR3 is CASSYRPQRVDTQYF. As DNA, the CDR3 is TGTGCCAGCAGTTACAGGCCTCAACGGGTAGATACGCAGTATTTT.

The chain has TRBV7-2 and TRBJ2-1; 10 bases align to TRBD2. Germline CDR1 is SGHTA and CDR2 is FQGNSA. V was clipped by 5 bases and J by 6 bases; unmatched bases: 13. The CDR3 sequence is 17 residues long. The chain's CDR3 is CASSAPRASGRFNEQFF. The CDR3 DNA reads TGTGCCAGCAGCGCCCCGAGGGCTAGCGGGAGATTCAATGAGCAGTTCTTC.

This clonotype was counted only a few times. J is TRBJ2-5 and V is TRBV20-1; TRBD1 agrees at 7 bases. J gave up 4 bases and V 3 bases, and 5 bases lay outside the gene matches. This CDR3 comprises 13 residues. Germline V gene sequence: CDR1 DFQATT, CDR2 SNEGSKA (reference sequence). The CDR3 sequence is CSASQRGPETQYF. The CDR3 coding sequence is TGCAGTGCTAGTCAGAGGGGGCCAGAGACCCAGTACTTC.

About this clonotype: A much larger clone is a single base away; this may be a read error. The V call is TRBV6-5, the J call TRBJ2-5, with D maybe TRBD2 (5 bases). Germline loops: CDR1 MNHEY, CDR2 SVGAGI. CDR3 length: 13 amino acids. Trimming stripped 5 bases from V and 11 bases from J, with 18 bases between. This chain's CDR3 is CASSTRGNNGQYF. CDR3 DNA sequence: TGTGCCAGCAGTACCCGGGGAAACAATGGGCAGTACTTC.

The gene calls are TRBV5-5 and TRBJ1-4; D is unresolved. Between the trimmed V and J ends, which lost 3 bases and 0 bases, there was a span of 12 bases. CDR1 is SGHKS and CDR2 is YYEKEE in the germline V gene (reference sequence). This CDR3 comprises 16 residues. CDR3 in amino acids: CASSSWTASTNEKLFF. The CDR3 DNA reads TGTGCCAGCAGCTCCTGGACGGCTTCAACTAATGAAAAACTGTTTTTT.

J is TRBJ2-1 and V is TRBV12-3 or TRBV12-4; 9 nucleotides match TRBD2. The V gene end was trimmed by 5 bases and the J gene end by 1 base; junction bases not matched to a gene: 6. CDR3 length: 16 amino acids. CDR3 sequence: CASSPSGIGSYNEQFF. DNA for the CDR3: TGTGCCAGCAGTCCTAGCGGGATAGGATCCTACAATGAGCAGTTCTTC.

There are many counts of this clonotype. The rearrangement joins TRBV5-1 to TRBJ2-3; 10 bases are a match to TRBD2. Losses at the gene ends were 3 bases for V and 5 bases for J; bases not matched to a gene: 12. CDR1 is SGHRS, CDR2 YFSETQ, per germline. This CDR3 region has 17 residues. CDR3 nucleotide sequence: TGCGCCAGCAGCTCCCGTCCGACTAGCGGGTCCGGAGATACGCAGTATTTT. This sequence encodes CASSSRPTSGSGDTQYF.

With respect to this clonotype: A much larger clone lies a single base off, so this may be a read error. The rearrangement links TRBV15 to TRBJ2-1; D ambiguous. The DNA end is a closer match to TRBJ2-7, so the J assignment may be wrong. Germline V CDR1 and CDR2: LNHNV, YYDKDF (reference sequence). The length of the CDR3 is 15 residues. CDR3 amino acids: CATSRVTSSYNEQYF. DNA for the CDR3: TGTGCCACCAGCAGAGTCACGAGCTCCTACAATGAGCAGTACTTC.

This clonotype was detected only once. V usage is TRBV7-9 and J usage is TRBJ2-1; TRBD1 agrees at 7 bases. Gene TRBJ2-7 matches the end of the DNA better, so the J call may be wrong. The CDR3 spans 15 residues. Germline CDR1 reads SEHNR; CDR2 reads FQNEAQ (reference sequence). The DNA of the CDR3 is TGTGCCAGCAACCCACAGGGGAGCCCCTACAATGAGCAGTACTTC. Protein sequence: CASNPQGSPYNEQYF.

The rearrangement links TRBV6-5 to TRBJ1-2; TRBD1 matches 8 bases. This CDR3 is 13 amino acids long. V shed 6 bases and J 8 bases; nucleotides not matched to a gene: 8. CDR1 and CDR2 from the germline V gene are MNHEY and SVGAGI. This CDR3 is CASRATGEGGYTF. Here the CDR3 DNA reads TGTGCCAGCAGGGCGACAGGGGAGGGCGGCTACACCTTC.

This sequence joins TRBV9 and TRBJ2-5, with a weak D call TRBD1 (6 bases). Trimming pared 0 bases from V and 11 bases from J, leaving 14 bases between. There are 13 residues in the CDR3. Germline CDR1 SGDLS, CDR2 YYNGEE. The CDR3 region has the DNA TGTGCCAGCAGCGTAGAGGGGGTTAATGAGCAGTACTTC. It yields the protein CASSVEGVNEQYF. Variable domain in full (rest from reference TRBV9 and TRBJ2-5): DSGVTQTPKHLITATGQRVTLRCSPRSGDLSVYWYQQSLDQGLQFLIQYYNGEERAKGNILERFSAQQFPDLHSELNLSSLELGDSALYFCASSVEGVNEQYFGPGTRLLVL.

The gene calls are TRBV4-2 and TRBJ1-4; D remains ambiguous. The length of the CDR3 is 12 residues. The germline CDR1 and CDR2 sequences are LGHNA and YNFKEQ. V shed 3 bases and J shed 13 bases, with 12 bases lying between them. The CDR3 nucleotides are TGTGCCAGCAGCCACGGCCCCAACTCACTGTTTTTT. This sequence encodes CASSHGPNSLFF.

This clonotype appeared a single time. The chain links TRBV2 to TRBJ2-1, with D unclear. Trimming left V 5 bases short and J 7 bases short, with 9 bases between. The germline V gene encodes CDR1 SNHLY and CDR2 FYNNEI. The CDR3 sequence is 12 residues long. CDR3 sequence (DNA): TGTGCCAGCAGTCCTGACATGAATGAGCAGTTCTTC. Encoded protein: CASSPDMNEQFF.

The chain uses TRBV10-3 and TRBJ2-5; tentatively, D is TRBD2 (6 bases). This CDR3 is 13 amino acids long. Trimming removed 5 bases at V and 0 bases at J, with 7 bases between. Germline V lookup: CDR1 ENHRY, CDR2 SYGVKD. CDR3 nucleotides: TGTGCCATCAGTTGGGACTACCAAGAGACCCAGTACTTC. Protein product: CAISWDYQETQYF.

This clonotype was observed many times. The chain joins TRBV7-2 to TRBJ2-3; 9 nucleotides line up with TRBD2. Unmatched junction bases numbered 11, after V lost 2 bases and J lost 2 bases. This CDR3 spans 18 amino acids. The germline V gene has CDR1 SGHTA and CDR2 FQGNSA. The chain's CDR3 is CASSLWFRTSAYTDTQYF. For the CDR3, the DNA is TGTGCCAGCAGCTTATGGTTCCGGACTAGCGCTTACACAGATACGCAGTATTTT.

This clonotype was observed a few times. This chain uses TRBV11-2 with TRBJ1-6; no clear D gene. The germline gives CDR1 SGHAT, CDR2 FQNNGV. With 3 bases removed from V and 8 bases from J, the gap between germline ends came to 11 bases. The CDR3 has 14 residues. CDR3 nucleotides: TGTGCCAGCAGCTTGGACGGACGCGATTCACCCCTCCACTTT. As protein: CASSLDGRDSPLHF.

In this sample, this clonotype turned up many times. This sequence joins TRBV5-1 and TRBJ1-5; 10 bases line up with TRBD1. The CDR3 is made up of 16 amino acids. V trimming: 0 bases; J trimming: 1 base; junction bases outside the gene matches: 1. Germline loops: CDR1 SGHRS, CDR2 YFSETQ. The CDR3, as DNA: TGCGCCAGCAGCTTGGGGACAGGGGGAAGCAATCAGCCCCAGCATTTT. The encoded protein is CASSLGTGGSNQPQHF. The full variable domain, with the rest looked up from reference TRBV5-1 and TRBJ1-5, is KAGVTQTPRYLIKTRGQQVTLSCSPISGHRSVSWYQQTPGQGLQFLFEYFSETQRNKGNFPGRFSGRQFSNSRSEMNVSTLELGDSALYLCASSLGTGGSNQPQHFGDGTRLSIL.